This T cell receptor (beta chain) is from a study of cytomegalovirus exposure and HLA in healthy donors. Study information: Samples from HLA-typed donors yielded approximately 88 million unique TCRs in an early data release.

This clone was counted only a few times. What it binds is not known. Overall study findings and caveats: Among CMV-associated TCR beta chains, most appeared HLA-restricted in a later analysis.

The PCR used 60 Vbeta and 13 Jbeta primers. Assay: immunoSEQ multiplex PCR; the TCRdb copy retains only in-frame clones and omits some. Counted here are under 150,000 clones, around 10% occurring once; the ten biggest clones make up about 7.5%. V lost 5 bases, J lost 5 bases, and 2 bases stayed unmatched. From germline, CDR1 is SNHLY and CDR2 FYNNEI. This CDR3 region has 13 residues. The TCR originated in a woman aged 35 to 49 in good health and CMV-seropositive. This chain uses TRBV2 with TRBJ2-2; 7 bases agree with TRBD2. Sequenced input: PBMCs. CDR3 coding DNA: TGTGCCAGCAGTCGGGAGGTAACCGGGGAGCTGTTTTTT. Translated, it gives CASSREVTGELFF. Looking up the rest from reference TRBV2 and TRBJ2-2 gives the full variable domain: EPEVTQTPSHQVTQMGQEVILRCVPISNHLYFYWYRQILGQKVEFLVSFYNNEISEKSEIFDDQFSVERPDGSNFTLKIRSTKLEDSAMYFCASSREVTGELFFGEGSRLTVL.